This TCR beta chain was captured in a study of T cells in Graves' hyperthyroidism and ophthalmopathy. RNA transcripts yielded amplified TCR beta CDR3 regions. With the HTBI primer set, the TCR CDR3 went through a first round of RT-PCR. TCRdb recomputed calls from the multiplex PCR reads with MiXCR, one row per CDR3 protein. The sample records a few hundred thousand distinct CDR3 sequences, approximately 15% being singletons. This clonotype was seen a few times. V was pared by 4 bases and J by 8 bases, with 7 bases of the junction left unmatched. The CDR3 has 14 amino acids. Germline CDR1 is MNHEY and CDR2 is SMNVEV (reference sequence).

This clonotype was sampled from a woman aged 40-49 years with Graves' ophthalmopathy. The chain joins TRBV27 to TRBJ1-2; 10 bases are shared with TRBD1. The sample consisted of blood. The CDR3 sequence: CASSSLTGGGGYTF. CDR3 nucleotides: TGTGCCAGCAGTTCCCTGACAGGGGGCGGGGGCTACACCTTC.